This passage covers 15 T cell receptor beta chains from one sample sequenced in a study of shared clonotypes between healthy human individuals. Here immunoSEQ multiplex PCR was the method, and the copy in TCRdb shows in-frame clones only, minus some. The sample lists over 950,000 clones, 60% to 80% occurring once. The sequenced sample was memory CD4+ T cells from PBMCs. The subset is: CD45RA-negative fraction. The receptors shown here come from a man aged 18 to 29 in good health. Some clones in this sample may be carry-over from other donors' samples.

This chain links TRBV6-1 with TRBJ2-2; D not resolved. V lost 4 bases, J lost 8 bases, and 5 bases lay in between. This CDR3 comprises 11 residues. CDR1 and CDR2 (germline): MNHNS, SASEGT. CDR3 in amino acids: CASSGEGELFF. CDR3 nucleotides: TGTGCCAGCAGTGGTGAGGGGGAGCTGTTTTTT.

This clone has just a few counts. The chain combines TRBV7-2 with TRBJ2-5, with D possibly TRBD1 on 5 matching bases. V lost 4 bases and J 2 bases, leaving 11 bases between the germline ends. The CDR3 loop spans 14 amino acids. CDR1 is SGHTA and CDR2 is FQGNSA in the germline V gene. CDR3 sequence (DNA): TGTGCCAGCAGCTGGACACAGAATCAAGAGACCCAGTACTTC. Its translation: CASSWTQNQETQYF.

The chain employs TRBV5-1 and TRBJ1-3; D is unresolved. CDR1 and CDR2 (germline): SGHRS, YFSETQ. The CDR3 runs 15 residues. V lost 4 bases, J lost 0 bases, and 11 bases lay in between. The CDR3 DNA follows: TGCGCCAGCAGCCTAGACGGTTTCTCTGGAAACACCATATATTTT. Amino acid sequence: CASSLDGFSGNTIYF.

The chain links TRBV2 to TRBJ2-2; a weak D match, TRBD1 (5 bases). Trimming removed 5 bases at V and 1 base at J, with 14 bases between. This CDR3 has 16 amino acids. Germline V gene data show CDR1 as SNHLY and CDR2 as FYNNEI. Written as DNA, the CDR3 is TGTGCCAGCAGTCTAGAGACAGTCATGAACACCGGGGAGCTGTTTTTT. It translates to CASSLETVMNTGELFF.

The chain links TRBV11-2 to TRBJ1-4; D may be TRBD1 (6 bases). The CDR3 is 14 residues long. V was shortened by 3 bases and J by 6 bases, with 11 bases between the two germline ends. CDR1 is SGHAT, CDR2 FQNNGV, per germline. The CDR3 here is CASSLNRAHEKLFF. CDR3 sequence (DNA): TGTGCCAGCAGCTTGAACAGGGCTCATGAAAAACTGTTTTTT.

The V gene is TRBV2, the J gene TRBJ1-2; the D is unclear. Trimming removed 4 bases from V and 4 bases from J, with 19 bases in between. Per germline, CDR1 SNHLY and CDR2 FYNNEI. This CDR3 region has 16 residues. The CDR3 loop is CASSALAGRELYGYTF. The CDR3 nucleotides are TGTGCCAGCAGTGCCTTAGCGGGGAGGGAACTCTATGGCTACACCTTC. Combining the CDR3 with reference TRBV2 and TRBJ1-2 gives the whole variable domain EPEVTQTPSHQVTQMGQEVILRCVPISNHLYFYWYRQILGQKVEFLVSFYNNEISEKSEIFDDQFSVERPDGSNFTLKIRSTKLEDSAMYFCASSALAGRELYGYTFGSGTRLTVV.

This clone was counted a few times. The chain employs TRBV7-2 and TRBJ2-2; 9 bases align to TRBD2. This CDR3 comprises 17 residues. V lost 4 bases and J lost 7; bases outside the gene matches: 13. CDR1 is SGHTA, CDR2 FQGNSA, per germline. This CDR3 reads CASSSRVAGEGIGELFF. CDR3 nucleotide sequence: TGTGCCAGCAGCTCCCGGGTAGCGGGAGAAGGGATCGGGGAGCTGTTTTTT.

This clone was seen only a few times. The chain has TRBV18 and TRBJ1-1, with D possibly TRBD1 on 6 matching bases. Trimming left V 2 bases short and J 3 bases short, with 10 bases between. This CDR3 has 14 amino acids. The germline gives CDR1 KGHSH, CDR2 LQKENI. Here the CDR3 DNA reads TGTGCCAGCTCACCAGAATCAGGGGACACTGAAGCTTTCTTT. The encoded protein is CASSPESGDTEAFF.

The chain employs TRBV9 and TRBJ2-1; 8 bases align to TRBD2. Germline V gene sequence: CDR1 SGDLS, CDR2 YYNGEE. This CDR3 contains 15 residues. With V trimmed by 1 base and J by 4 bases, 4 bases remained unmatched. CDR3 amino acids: CASSVRAGGYNEQFF. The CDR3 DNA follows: TGTGCCAGCAGCGTAAGGGCGGGAGGATACAATGAGCAGTTCTTC.

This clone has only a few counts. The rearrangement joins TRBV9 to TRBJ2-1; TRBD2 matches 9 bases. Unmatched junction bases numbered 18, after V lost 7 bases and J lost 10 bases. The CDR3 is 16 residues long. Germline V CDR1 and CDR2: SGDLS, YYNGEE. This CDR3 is CASRGDSGSTSAEQFF. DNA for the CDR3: TGTGCCAGCCGGGGGGATAGCGGGAGTACCTCTGCGGAGCAGTTCTTC.

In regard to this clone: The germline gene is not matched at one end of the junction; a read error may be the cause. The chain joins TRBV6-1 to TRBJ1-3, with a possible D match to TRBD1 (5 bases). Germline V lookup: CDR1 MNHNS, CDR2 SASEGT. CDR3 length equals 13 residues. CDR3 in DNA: TGTGCCAGCAAAGGGGACCGGGGAAGCACCATATATTTT. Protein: CASKGDRGSTIYF.

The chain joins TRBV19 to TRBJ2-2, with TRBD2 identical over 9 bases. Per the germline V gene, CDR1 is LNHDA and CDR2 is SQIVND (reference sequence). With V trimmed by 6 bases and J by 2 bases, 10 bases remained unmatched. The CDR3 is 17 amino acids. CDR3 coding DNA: TGTGCCAGTAGAGGGCTAGCGGGAAGTATAAACACCGGGGAGCTGTTTTTT. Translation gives CASRGLAGSINTGELFF. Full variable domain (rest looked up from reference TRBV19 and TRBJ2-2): DGGITQSPKYLFRKEGQNVTLSCEQNLNHDAMYWYRQDPGQGLRLIYYSQIVNDFQKGDIAEGYSVSREKKESFPLTVTSAQKNPTAFYLCASRGLAGSINTGELFFGEGSRLTVL.

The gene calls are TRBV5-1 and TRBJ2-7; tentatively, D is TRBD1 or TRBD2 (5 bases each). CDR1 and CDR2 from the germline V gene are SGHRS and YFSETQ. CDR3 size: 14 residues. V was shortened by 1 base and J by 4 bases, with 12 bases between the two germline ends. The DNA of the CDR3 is TGCGCCAGCAGCTTGTCAGGGACGAATTACGAGCAGTACTTC. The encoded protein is CASSLSGTNYEQYF.

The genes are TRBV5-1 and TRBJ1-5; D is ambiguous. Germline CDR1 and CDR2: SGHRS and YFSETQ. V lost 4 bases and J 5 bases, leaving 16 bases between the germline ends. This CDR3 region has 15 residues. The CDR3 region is CASSPDPGNYQPQHF. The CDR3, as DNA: TGCGCCAGCAGCCCGGACCCGGGGAATTATCAGCCCCAGCATTTT.

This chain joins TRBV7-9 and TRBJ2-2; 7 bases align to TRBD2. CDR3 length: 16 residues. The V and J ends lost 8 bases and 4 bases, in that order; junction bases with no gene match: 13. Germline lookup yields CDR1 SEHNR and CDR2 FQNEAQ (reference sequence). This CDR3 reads CASGGGKSSPTGELFF. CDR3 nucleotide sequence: TGTGCCAGCGGCGGGGGAAAATCGAGCCCCACCGGGGAGCTGTTTTTT.